Presented here are 31 T cell receptor beta chains from one specimen sequenced in a study of shared clonotypes between healthy human individuals. The assay was immunoSEQ multiplex PCR, and TCRdb's table has in-frame clones only and misses some. Of approximately 2.5 million clones listed, approximately 92% are singletons. Sequences were obtained from naive CD4+ T cells sorted from blood. Subset: CD45RA+ positively selected. These receptors originate from a young man in good health.

The V gene is TRBV7-6, the J gene TRBJ1-4; possibly TRBD1 for D (5 bases). CDR3 size: 14 residues. Germline assignment: CDR1 SGHVS and CDR2 FNYEAQ. Trimming stripped 5 bases from V and 8 bases from J, with 15 bases between. The CDR3 region is CASSPGGTREKLFF. CDR3 coding DNA: TGTGCCAGCAGCCCAGGTGGGACGAGAGAAAAACTGTTTTTT.

Here the CDR3 reads CASTRAGYTDTQYF. As DNA, the CDR3 is TGTGCCAGTACCCGAGCGGGGTACACAGATACGCAGTATTTT. This chain joins TRBV19 and TRBJ2-3, with 7 nucleotides matching TRBD2. This CDR3 is built from 14 residues. Germline CDR1 LNHDA, CDR2 SQIVND (reference sequence). Trimming took 7 bases from V and 2 from J; bases not matched to a gene: 6.

The rearrangement joins TRBV7-9 to TRBJ2-1, with D possibly matching TRBD2 (5 bases). The germline gives CDR1 SEHNR, CDR2 FQNEAQ (reference sequence). V lost 5 bases and J 6 bases, leaving 29 bases between the germline ends. The CDR3 loop spans 19 amino acids. In DNA, the CDR3 is TGTGCCAGCAGCCGCCTAGCTGGGAGTACCACCACCCCATCCAATGAGCAGTTCTTC. Protein: CASSRLAGSTTTPSNEQFF.

In regard to this clone: Other nucleotide sequences in the sample specify the same CDR3. The chain uses TRBV7-2 and TRBJ2-1; 7 nucleotides align to TRBD2. This CDR3 is built from 16 residues. With V trimmed by 3 bases and J by 0 bases, 5 bases remained unmatched. Looked up from germline, CDR1 is SGHTA and CDR2 is FQGNSA. The CDR3 region is CASSFSGTNSYNEQFF. The CDR3 DNA is TGTGCCAGCAGCTTTTCGGGGACTAACTCCTACAATGAGCAGTTCTTC. Supplemented by reference TRBV7-2 and TRBJ2-1, the full variable domain reads GAGVSQSPSNKVTEKGKDVELRCDPISGHTALYWYRQSLGQGLEFLIYFQGNSAPDKSGLPSDRFSAERTGGSVSTLTIQRTQQEDSAVYLCASSFSGTNSYNEQFFGPGTRLTVL.

This clone was detected once. This chain links TRBV5-1 with TRBJ2-5; D is unresolved. There are 13 residues in the CDR3. Germline values: CDR1 SGHRS, CDR2 YFSETQ. V dropped 0 bases and J dropped 7 bases, with 10 bases sitting between them. As DNA, the CDR3 is TGCGCCAGCAGCTTGGAGGGTGTCGGGACCCAGTACTTC. It translates to CASSLEGVGTQYF.

The V and J genes are TRBV5-1 and TRBJ1-2; 7 bases align to TRBD1. There are 16 residues in the CDR3. J lost 7 bases, V lost 4 bases, and 16 bases had no gene match. CDR1 SGHRS and CDR2 YFSETQ come from the germline V gene. The CDR3: CASSQEGTAIGVGYTF. In DNA form, the CDR3 reads TGCGCCAGCAGCCAGGAGGGGACAGCGATCGGAGTTGGCTACACCTTC.

A single count supports this clone. This chain joins TRBV6-1 and TRBJ1-1; no reliable D call. V lost 4 bases, J lost 6 bases, and 9 bases lay in between. The length of the CDR3 is 12 residues. Germline-derived CDR1 and CDR2 are MNHNS and SASEGT. The CDR3 sequence is CASSVGTAEAFF. CDR3 bases: TGTGCCAGCAGTGTTGGTACTGCTGAAGCTTTCTTT.

The chain combines TRBV13 with TRBJ1-5, with 7 bases lining up with TRBD1. The germline V gene encodes CDR1 PRHDT and CDR2 FYEKMQ (reference sequence). Trimming at V came to 0 bases and at J to 5 bases, leaving 7 bases not matched to a gene. The CDR3 spans 16 residues. This CDR3 reads CASSLGGRGTHQPQHF. CDR3 nucleotides: TGTGCCAGCAGCTTAGGGGGCAGGGGGACCCATCAGCCCCAGCATTTT.

J is TRBJ2-7 and V is TRBV18; D is possibly TRBD1 (6 bases). The V and J ends lost 3 bases and 9 bases respectively, with 21 bases between them. The CDR3 sequence is 15 residues long. Germline CDR1 KGHSH, CDR2 LQKENI. The CDR3 is CASSPNTGYPWGQYF. The CDR3 DNA is TGTGCCAGCTCACCCAACACAGGGTACCCTTGGGGGCAGTACTTC.

CDR3 residues: CASSQDLPGTKSSKNIQYF. CDR3 in DNA: TGCGCCAGCAGCCAAGATCTGCCCGGGACTAAATCAAGCAAAAACATTCAGTACTTC. The gene calls are TRBV4-3 and TRBJ2-4; 7 nucleotides agree with TRBD2. The CDR3 sequence is 19 residues long. Germline loops: CDR1 LGHNA, CDR2 YSLEER. J gave up 3 bases and V 0 bases, and 14 bases lay outside the gene matches.

The J gene is TRBJ2-3, the V gene TRBV7-9; 9 positions agree with TRBD1. Trimming at V came to 4 bases and at J to 2 bases, leaving 7 bases not matched to a gene. The length of the CDR3 is 16 residues. The germline gives CDR1 SEHNR, CDR2 FQNEAQ (reference sequence). CDR3 bases: TGTGCCAGCAGCTGGAGGACAGGGGCTTCCACAGATACGCAGTATTTT. This gives the protein CASSWRTGASTDTQYF.

Worth noting for this clone: The same CDR3 arises from other DNA sequences in this sample as well. The chain joins TRBV7-2 to TRBJ2-5; D gene unclear. Germline V gene sequence: CDR1 SGHTA, CDR2 FQGNSA. This CDR3 region has 14 residues. The V gene lost 1 base and the J gene lost 1 base, with 7 bases spanning the gap. CDR3: CASSLDGIQETQYF. For the CDR3, the DNA is TGTGCCAGCAGCTTAGACGGCATCCAAGAGACCCAGTACTTC.

The genes are TRBV29-1 and TRBJ2-5; 11 bases line up with TRBD1. The last part of the DNA fits TRBJ2-7 better; the J call may be wrong. CDR3 length: 13 amino acids. CDR1 is SQVTM, CDR2 ANQGSEA, per germline. The CDR3 sequence is CSVRGQGVYEQYF. The CDR3 DNA sequence: TGCAGCGTGCGGGGACAGGGGGTATACGAGCAGTACTTC.

This chain uses TRBV19 with TRBJ2-7, with 8 nucleotides matching TRBD1. Germline V gene sequence: CDR1 LNHDA, CDR2 SQIVND (reference sequence). CDR3 length: 13 amino acids. V was clipped by 5 bases and J by 5 bases; unmatched bases: 5. CDR3 coding DNA: TGTGCCAGTAGTCCGCAGGGGGCCGACGAGCAGTACTTC. Translated, it gives CASSPQGADEQYF. Using reference TRBV19 and TRBJ2-7 for the parts outside the CDR3, the full variable domain is DGGITQSPKYLFRKEGQNVTLSCEQNLNHDAMYWYRQDPGQGLRLIYYSQIVNDFQKGDIAEGYSVSREKKESFPLTVTSAQKNPTAFYLCASSPQGADEQYFGPGTRLTVT.

The genes are TRBV6-1 and TRBJ2-3; no definite D call. Between the trimmed V and J ends, which lost 1 base and 2 bases, there was a span of 10 bases. Germline CDR1 reads MNHNS; CDR2 reads SASEGT. The length of the CDR3 is 15 residues. The CDR3 loop reads CASSEVQVPTDTQYF. CDR3 coding DNA: TGTGCCAGCAGTGAAGTGCAGGTTCCCACAGATACGCAGTATTTT.

This clone was picked up one time. This chain uses TRBV18 with TRBJ2-3, with 8 bases aligning to TRBD2. This CDR3 comprises 15 residues. In germline, CDR1 is KGHSH, CDR2 LQKENI. V gave up 2 bases and J gave up 3 bases; unmatched junction bases: 4. The CDR3 sequence: CASSPRIAGTDTQYF. CDR3 nucleotides: TGTGCCAGCTCACCAAGGATAGCGGGGACAGATACGCAGTATTTT.

This clone has only one observation. V and J are TRBV6-5 and TRBJ2-5, with a tentative D call TRBD2 (5 bases). From germline, CDR1 is MNHEY and CDR2 SVGAGI. The ends were cut back, 2 bases at V and 5 bases at J, with 15 bases in the middle. This CDR3 has 15 amino acids. The CDR3 nucleotides are TGTGCCAGCAGTTACGACGGGAAAAGAGGGGAGACCCAGTACTTC. Its translation is CASSYDGKRGETQYF.

The CDR3 DNA is TGTGCCAGCAGCACCCACCCTCGGGGCGAGCAGTACTTC. It yields the protein CASSTHPRGEQYF. V usage is TRBV6-5 and J usage is TRBJ2-7, with D possibly matching TRBD2 (5 bases). The CDR3 loop spans 13 amino acids. Germline V gene sequence: CDR1 MNHEY, CDR2 SVGAGI. Trimming shortened V by 6 bases and J by 6 bases, and 15 bases separated the two germline ends.

V gene TRBV7-2 combines with J gene TRBJ1-2; D gene ambiguous. Germline V lookup: CDR1 SGHTA, CDR2 FQGNSA. This CDR3 has 16 amino acids. V gave up 2 bases and J gave up 5 bases, with 18 bases separating them. Here the CDR3 reads CASSLNSGPTSYGYTF. DNA of the CDR3: TGTGCCAGCAGCTTAAATTCTGGGCCCACATCATATGGCTACACCTTC.

V gene TRBV15 combines with J gene TRBJ1-1; D is ambiguous. Trimming left V 1 base short and J 8 bases short, with 14 bases between. Germline loops: CDR1 LNHNV, CDR2 YYDKDF (reference sequence). This CDR3 spans 14 amino acids. The DNA for the CDR3 is TGTGCCACCAGCAGAGGAGGCCTGGGCAACGAAGCTTTCTTT. Encoded protein: CATSRGGLGNEAFF.

V gene TRBV7-2 combines with J gene TRBJ2-7, with 9 bases matching TRBD2. Unmatched junction bases numbered 8, after V lost 5 bases and J lost 0 bases. The CDR3 covers 16 residues. Germline CDR1 reads SGHTA; CDR2 reads FQGNSA. CDR3 loop: CASSTPSGTRSYEQYF. The CDR3 bases are TGTGCCAGCAGCACACCTAGCGGGACTCGCTCCTACGAGCAGTACTTC.

The CDR3 here is CASSQDKVWWRDIGSPLHF. The CDR3 DNA is TGTGCCAGCAGCCAAGATAAGGTGTGGTGGCGGGACATTGGATCACCCCTCCACTTT. J is TRBJ1-6 and V is TRBV14, with D perhaps TRBD1 (6 bases). The germline V gene encodes CDR1 SGHDN and CDR2 FVKESK. The V end lost 0 bases, the J end lost 10 bases, and 25 bases lay between the germline ends. This CDR3 has 19 amino acids.

The V and J genes are TRBV5-4 and TRBJ2-2, with TRBD1 as a possible D gene (6 bases). The CDR3 contains 19 residues. Germline V gene lookup returns CDR1 SGHNT and CDR2 YYREEE (reference sequence). Deletions cut 2 bases from V and 1 base from J, with 21 bases between. CDR3 DNA sequence: TGTGCCAGCAGCTTCTGGTTAAGTCCGCAGGGGATGAACACCGGGGAGCTGTTTTTT. Protein sequence: CASSFWLSPQGMNTGELFF.

The rearrangement joins TRBV7-9 to TRBJ2-7, with a weak D call TRBD2 (6 bases). Per germline, CDR1 SEHNR and CDR2 FQNEAQ (reference sequence). Trimming stripped 3 bases from V and 1 base from J, with 13 bases between. The CDR3 is 15 residues long. CDR3 protein: CASSLLGGLSYEQYF. Written as DNA, the CDR3 is TGTGCCAGCAGCTTGCTAGGAGGGCTATCCTACGAGCAGTACTTC. The full variable domain, rest sourced from reference TRBV7-9 and TRBJ2-7, is DTGVSQNPRHKITKRGQNVTFRCDPISEHNRLYWYRQTLGQGPEFLTYFQNEAQLEKSRLLSDRFSAERPKGSFSTLEIQRTEQGDSAMYLCASSLLGGLSYEQYFGPGTRLTVT.

The chain uses TRBV28 and TRBJ2-5, with 12 positions matching TRBD2. The CDR3 is made up of 15 amino acids. Germline loops: CDR1 MDHEN, CDR2 SYDVKM. V lost 6 bases, J lost 5 bases, and 7 bases stayed unmatched. CDR3 in amino acids: CASSQLAGGTETQYF. The DNA for the CDR3 is TGTGCCAGCAGCCAACTAGCGGGGGGTACGGAGACCCAGTACTTC.

The V call is TRBV7-5, the J call TRBJ1-5; TRBD1 is the table's D call, not checked against the DNA. TRBV7-5 is a listed pseudogene. The CDR3 length is 20 residues. The CDR3 here is CAREQPGAPRHTSRNQPQHF. The DNA of the CDR3 is TGTGCCAGAGAGCAGCCTGGGGCGCCTCGGCATACCTCACGCAATCAGCCCCAGCATTTT.

This chain uses TRBV28 with TRBJ1-5; D unclear. V lost 4 bases to trimming and J lost 0 bases, with 16 bases between them. There are 17 residues in the CDR3. Germline CDR1 reads MDHEN; CDR2 reads SYDVKM. The CDR3 region is CASSSAATDYSNQPQHF. The CDR3 region has the DNA TGTGCCAGCAGTTCGGCAGCCACTGATTATAGCAATCAGCCCCAGCATTTT.

In regard to this clone: The final CDR3 position lacks the conserved phenylalanine or tryptophan, pointing to a likely read error. The chain recombines TRBV29-1 with TRBJ1-5, with D maybe TRBD1 (6 bases). There are 13 residues in the CDR3. Germline V gene lookup returns CDR1 SQVTM and CDR2 ANQGSEA. The germline V and J ends were trimmed by 4 bases and 4 bases, with 11 bases remaining between them. The CDR3 loop is CSVAKDSNQPQHL. DNA for the CDR3: TGCAGCGTTGCCAAGGACAGTAATCAGCCCCAGCATCTT.

The rearrangement uses TRBV5-1 and TRBJ1-5, with TRBD1 identical over 7 bases. The CDR3 extends over 15 amino acids. Trimming cost V 0 bases and J 7 bases; bases outside gene matches: 7. Germline V lookup: CDR1 SGHRS, CDR2 YFSETQ. For the CDR3, the DNA is TGCGCCAGCAGCTTGGAAGGGGGCGGGGGACAGCCCCAGCATTTT. It specifies CASSLEGGGGQPQHF.

The rearrangement joins TRBV7-9 to TRBJ2-7, with D perhaps TRBD2 (6 bases). V lost 8 bases and J lost 6, with 17 bases in between. Germline V gene data show CDR1 as SEHNR and CDR2 as FQNEAQ (reference sequence). The CDR3 is 13 amino acids. This CDR3 is CASSLPGASEQYF. In nucleotides, the CDR3 is TGTGCCAGCTCCTTGCCGGGAGCCTCCGAGCAGTACTTC.

For this clone: One junction end does not reproduce the germline sequence, and a read error may be involved. This sequence joins TRBV2 and TRBJ1-6; TRBD1 matches at 7 bases. This CDR3 is 14 amino acids long. Germline CDR1 and CDR2: SNHLY and FYNNEI. CDR3 residues: CASNEQGRDSPLHF. The CDR3 DNA follows: TGTGCCAGCAATGAACAGGGGCGGGATTCACCCCTCCACTTT.